One sample yielded the 10 T cell receptor beta chains listed below, sequenced in a study of blood T cell repertoires in COVID-19. TCRdb's copy holds only in-frame clones and misses some; the assay was immunoSEQ multiplex PCR. This sample yields 130,000 or so clones, of which around 90% are seen a single time; under 12% belongs to the top ten. Material: peripheral blood. All receptors come from a man between 60 and 75 years old with active or convalescent COVID-19.

The chain links TRBV27 to TRBJ1-4, with a possible D match to TRBD1 (5 bases). V lost 2 bases to trimming and J lost 8 bases, with 12 bases between them. Germline V gene sequence: CDR1 MNHEY, CDR2 SMNVEV (reference sequence). The CDR3 has 14 amino acids. The CDR3 loop is CASSLGYRGEKLFF. The CDR3, as DNA: TGTGCCAGCAGTTTAGGTTATAGGGGCGAAAAACTGTTTTTT.

The chain is built from TRBV27 and TRBJ1-2; unclear D gene. CDR3 length: 14 amino acids. Germline CDR1 is MNHEY and CDR2 is SMNVEV (reference sequence). V dropped 6 bases and J dropped 2 bases, with 13 bases sitting between them. The CDR3 protein is CASSFLGGNYGYTF. The CDR3 DNA reads TGTGCCAGCAGCTTCCTGGGCGGGAACTATGGCTACACCTTC.

The V and J genes are TRBV25-1 and TRBJ2-2, with D possibly being TRBD2 (6 bases). This CDR3 comprises 16 residues. Trimming pared 1 base from V and 7 bases from J, leaving 16 bases between. Germline-derived CDR1 and CDR2 are MGHDK and SYGVNS. CDR3 bases: TGTGCCAGCAGTGAATCATGGGACTCTTCAATCGGGGAGCTGTTTTTT. It translates to CASSESWDSSIGELFF.

This clone was detected once. CDR3 sequence reads: CASSRIRGGTEAFF. CDR3 DNA: TGTGCCAGCAGTCGGATCAGGGGTGGGACTGAAGCTTTCTTT. The rearrangement links TRBV5-8 to TRBJ1-1; D is possibly TRBD1 (6 bases). Trimming shortened V by 5 bases and J by 5 bases, and 16 bases separated the two germline ends. The V gene's germline CDR1 is SGHTS and CDR2 YDEGEE. There are 14 residues in the CDR3.

The V and J genes are TRBV28 and TRBJ2-5; D gene ambiguous. V was shortened by 3 bases and J by 1 base, with 9 bases between the two germline ends. Germline V lookup: CDR1 MDHEN, CDR2 SYDVKM. The CDR3 is 14 amino acids. The DNA for the CDR3 is TGTGCCAGCAGTTTGGGCCAGACCCAAGAGACCCAGTACTTC. This codes for CASSLGQTQETQYF.

This chain joins TRBV7-8 and TRBJ2-7; 10 bases are a match to TRBD2. From germline, CDR1 is SGHVS and CDR2 FQNEAQ. The V and J ends lost 1 base and 9 bases, in that order; junction bases with no gene match: 15. This CDR3 region has 17 residues. The CDR3 nucleotides are TGTGCCAGCAGCTTAGTTACCGGGACTAGCGCTTTACGAGGGCAGTACTTC. Its translation: CASSLVTGTSALRGQYF.

The J gene is TRBJ2-7, the V gene TRBV23-1; D unclear. Being an ORF, TRBV23-1 has a function that is uncertain. The V and J ends lost 0 bases and 4 bases respectively, with 16 bases between them. The CDR3 length is 16 residues. CDR3: CASSQSRQDSRYEQYF. The CDR3 region has the DNA TGCGCCAGCAGTCAATCCCGGCAGGATAGTCGTTACGAGCAGTACTTC.

The rearrangement uses TRBV24-1 and TRBJ2-3; 7 nucleotides match TRBD2. V was clipped by 6 bases and J by 3 bases; unmatched bases: 8. CDR3 length equals 15 residues. Germline V gives CDR1 KGHDR, CDR2 SFDVKD. The CDR3 spells CATSRVAGGTDTQYF. The CDR3 nucleotides are TGTGCCACCAGTCGAGTCGCCGGGGGGACAGATACGCAGTATTTT.

The gene calls are TRBV5-1 and TRBJ2-1; D is ambiguous. The CDR3 has 14 amino acids. V was cut by 4 bases and J by 6 bases, with 14 bases left in between. Per germline, CDR1 SGHRS and CDR2 YFSETQ. This chain's CDR3 is CASSIAPASNEQFF. CDR3 DNA: TGCGCCAGCAGCATCGCTCCGGCTAGCAATGAGCAGTTCTTC.

This clone showed up just a few times. The rearrangement links TRBV19 to TRBJ1-2, with D possibly matching TRBD1 (6 bases). This CDR3 is built from 12 residues. The germline gives CDR1 LNHDA, CDR2 SQIVND (reference sequence). The V and J ends lost 6 bases and 8 bases respectively, with 13 bases between them. The CDR3 sequence: CASRQGSTGYTF. The CDR3 nucleotides read TGTGCCAGTAGACAGGGTTCGACCGGCTACACCTTC.